The entry that follows covers one TCR beta chain sequence. This sample was included in a study of blood T cell repertoires in COVID-19. The cohort comprised adults aged about 18 to 90 years residing in some 24 US areas. Germline-derived CDR1 and CDR2 are LGHDT and YNNKEL (reference sequence). CDR3 length: 14 residues. V lost 2 bases, J lost 4 bases, and 9 bases lay in between. In the authors' methods: Estimation of nucleated cell counts relied on the amplification of reference gene primers. Using immunoSEQ multiplex PCR, the repertoire was profiled, and TCRdb retains in-frame clones only, with some absent. The DNA was the basis for D and trimming; V, J and clone size are from that table. The sample holds 200,000 or so clones, 89% seen once.

V and J are TRBV3-1 (or the pseudogene TRBV3-2) and TRBJ1-3, with D maybe TRBD1 (5 bases). This receptor was taken from a woman aged 40 to 49 with acute COVID-19. Sequences were obtained from PBMCs or T cells enriched from blood (not recorded which). CDR3: CASSQQQEGNTIYF. The CDR3 DNA reads as TGTGCCAGCAGCCAACAACAGGAGGGAAACACCATATATTTT.